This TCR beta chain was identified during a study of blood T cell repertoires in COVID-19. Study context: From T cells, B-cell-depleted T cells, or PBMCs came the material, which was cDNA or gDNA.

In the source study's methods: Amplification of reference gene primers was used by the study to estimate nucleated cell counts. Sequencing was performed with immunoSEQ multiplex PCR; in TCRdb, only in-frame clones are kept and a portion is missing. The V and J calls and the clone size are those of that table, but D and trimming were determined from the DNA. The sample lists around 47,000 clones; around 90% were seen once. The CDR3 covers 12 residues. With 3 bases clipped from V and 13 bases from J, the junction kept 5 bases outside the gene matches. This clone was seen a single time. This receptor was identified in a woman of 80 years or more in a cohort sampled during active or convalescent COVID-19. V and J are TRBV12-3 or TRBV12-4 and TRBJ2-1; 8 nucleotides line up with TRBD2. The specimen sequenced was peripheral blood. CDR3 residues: CASSFSREGQFF. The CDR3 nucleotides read TGTGCCAGCAGTTTTTCTCGGGAGGGCCAGTTCTTC.